The 3 T cell receptor beta chains listed next were all sequenced from one sample in a study of OX40 agonist ivuxolimab in advanced cancers. Some clones are missing from TCRdb's copy, which holds only in-frame ones; the method was immunoSEQ multiplex PCR. The sample holds around 39,000 clones, 88% seen once. Sequenced material: CD4+ or CD8+ T cells sorted from blood, taken in a trial of the OX40 agonist ivuxolimab. Receptors originate from an adult with an advanced solid tumor such as melanoma, head and neck, liver or kidney cancer.

The chain joins TRBV2 to TRBJ2-5; D call uncertain. Trimming took 5 bases from V and 5 from J, leaving 15 bases between them. Per germline, CDR1 SNHLY and CDR2 FYNNEI. CDR3 size: 14 residues. In DNA form, the CDR3 reads TGTGCCAGCAGTCAAACGGCGCTCGGGGAGACCCAGTACTTC. It yields the protein CASSQTALGETQYF.

The gene calls are TRBV28 and TRBJ2-7; 7 bases fit TRBD2. The CDR3 extends over 16 amino acids. Looked up from germline, CDR1 is MDHEN and CDR2 is SYDVKM. Trimming cost V 1 base and J 2 bases; bases outside gene matches: 8. CDR3 in amino acids: CASSLLARAGAYEQYF. The DNA for the CDR3 is TGTGCCAGCAGTTTATTAGCGAGGGCGGGAGCCTACGAGCAGTACTTC.

V is TRBV6-5 and J is TRBJ1-3; D not certain. The ends were cut back, 6 bases at V and 2 bases at J, with 14 bases in the middle. CDR1 is MNHEY and CDR2 is SVGAGI in the germline V gene. The CDR3 spans 15 residues. The CDR3 spells CASRPTSGPGNTIYF. Here the CDR3 DNA reads TGTGCCAGCAGGCCCACTTCCGGGCCTGGAAACACCATATATTTT.